The 28 T cell receptor beta chains below come from one sample, sequenced in a study of blood T cell repertoires in COVID-19. Repertoires were generated with immunoSEQ multiplex PCR, while TCRdb's copy carries only in-frame clones and drops some. The sample has about 180,000 clones; almost 80% are singletons. The source material was PBMCs or T cells enriched from blood (not recorded which). All receptors come from a woman between 45 and 60 years old who had recovered from COVID-19.

This chain joins TRBV4-2 and TRBJ1-2, with D unclear. Germline-derived CDR1 and CDR2 are LGHNA and YNFKEQ. Trimming took 1 base from V and 3 from J, leaving 6 bases between them. The CDR3 has 13 amino acids. Written as DNA, the CDR3 is TGTGCCAGCAGCCAAGGCAGTGACTATGGCTACACCTTC. It translates to CASSQGSDYGYTF.

V and J are TRBV4-2 and TRBJ1-1; no firm D call. V lost 1 base, J lost 3 bases, and 9 bases lay in between. CDR3 length: 14 amino acids. The germline V gene has CDR1 LGHNA and CDR2 YNFKEQ. The CDR3 nucleotides are TGTGCCAGCAGCCAAGTACGTCGGGACACTGAAGCTTTCTTT. Amino acids: CASSQVRRDTEAFF.

The chain recombines TRBV30 with TRBJ2-5, with 8 bases fitting TRBD2. Germline values: CDR1 GTSNPN, CDR2 SVGIG (reference sequence). With V trimmed by 2 bases and J by 3 bases, 11 bases remained unmatched. The CDR3 length is 16 residues. CDR3 sequence: CAWSRGAGVVEETQYF. CDR3 sequence (DNA): TGTGCCTGGAGTAGAGGAGCGGGAGTGGTCGAAGAGACCCAGTACTTC.

The V and J genes are TRBV7-2 and TRBJ2-1, with D unresolved. V gave up 5 bases and J gave up 0 bases, with 17 bases separating them. CDR1 is SGHTA and CDR2 is FQGNSA in the germline V gene. The CDR3 has 17 residues. The CDR3: CASSPRGGASSYNEQFF. The CDR3 DNA reads as TGTGCCAGCAGCCCAAGAGGCGGCGCCAGCTCCTACAATGAGCAGTTCTTC.

J is TRBJ2-6 and V is TRBV5-1, with unresolved D. The CDR3 is 14 residues long. V was clipped by 1 base and J by 4 bases, with 6 bases between them. From germline, CDR1 is SGHRS and CDR2 YFSETQ. The DNA for the CDR3 is TGCGCCAGCAGCTTGCGGTTGGGGGCCAACGTCCTGACTTTC. Residues: CASSLRLGANVLTF.

This chain uses TRBV5-1 with TRBJ1-2; 12 bases match TRBD1. V gave up 0 bases and J gave up 2 bases; unmatched junction bases: 2. Germline V gene sequence: CDR1 SGHRS, CDR2 YFSETQ. The CDR3 length is 16 residues. The CDR3 nucleotides read TGCGCCAGCAGCTTGGAAGGGACAGGGGGCAACTATGGCTACACCTTC. Amino acid sequence: CASSLEGTGGNYGYTF.

This clone was counted between two and nine times. The J gene is TRBJ1-2, the V gene TRBV12-3 or TRBV12-4; 7 bases are a match to TRBD1. The CDR3 sequence is 13 residues long. V gave up 6 bases and J gave up 9 bases; unmatched junction bases: 10. The CDR3 nucleotides read TGTGCCAGCAGCAGACAGGGTTCATTAAGCTACACCTTC. Translation: CASSRQGSLSYTF.

The chain employs TRBV7-6 and TRBJ2-7, with TRBD2 matching over 13 bases. CDR1 and CDR2 (germline): SGHVS, FNYEAQ. V lost 5 bases, J lost 2 bases, and 3 bases stayed unmatched. There are 15 residues in the CDR3. CDR3 region: CASSGGLAGTYEQYF. CDR3 nucleotide sequence: TGTGCCAGCAGCGGGGGACTAGCGGGAACCTACGAGCAGTACTTC. The full variable domain, in which reference TRBV7-6 and TRBJ2-7 provide the parts outside the CDR3, is GAGVSQSPRYKVTKRGQDVALRCDPISGHVSLYWYRQALGQGPEFLTYFNYEAQQDKSGLPNDRFSAERPEGSISTLTIQRTEQRDSAMYRCASSGGLAGTYEQYFGPGTRLTVT.

The chain combines TRBV9 with TRBJ1-2, with no clear D. Germline V gene data show CDR1 as SGDLS and CDR2 as YYNGEE. The CDR3 is made up of 14 amino acids. Trimming left V 0 bases short and J 8 bases short, with 14 bases between. CDR3 DNA sequence: TGTGCCAGCAGCGTAGCCGGGGAGGAGTGGGGCTACACCTTC. Protein product: CASSVAGEEWGYTF.

The rearrangement joins TRBV30 to TRBJ1-3; tentatively, D is TRBD1 (6 bases). The CDR3 covers 13 residues. Germline V gene sequence: CDR1 GTSNPN, CDR2 SVGIG (reference sequence). V dropped 2 bases and J dropped 4 bases, with 9 bases sitting between them. CDR3 loop: CAWSWGPGNTIYF. In DNA, the CDR3 is TGTGCCTGGAGTTGGGGGCCCGGAAACACCATATATTTT.

This clone turned up a few times. The J gene is TRBJ2-7, the V gene TRBV28; possibly TRBD1 for D (6 bases). V lost 6 bases to trimming and J lost 1 base, with 10 bases between them. The germline V gene encodes CDR1 MDHEN and CDR2 SYDVKM. This CDR3 contains 13 residues. CDR3 DNA sequence: TGTGCCAGCAGCAGGGGTTCTTCCTACGAGCAGTACTTC. It codes for CASSRGSSYEQYF.

V usage is TRBV15 and J usage is TRBJ1-2; the D gene is possibly TRBD1 (5 bases). V was clipped by 0 bases and J by 5 bases, with 13 bases between them. This CDR3 contains 15 residues. Germline-derived CDR1 and CDR2 are LNHNV and YYDKDF (reference sequence). This CDR3 reads CATSRDDPGRYGYTF. CDR3 bases: TGTGCCACCAGCAGAGATGACCCAGGGAGGTATGGCTACACCTTC. The full variable domain, completed using reference TRBV15 and TRBJ1-2, is DAMVIQNPRYQVTQFGKPVTLSCSQTLNHNVMYWYQQKSSQAPKLLFHYYDKDFNNEADTPDNFQSRRPNTSFCFLDIRSPGLGDTAMYLCATSRDDPGRYGYTFGSGTRLTVV.

The genes are TRBV28 and TRBJ2-7; 10 bases match TRBD2. CDR3 length: 14 residues. CDR1 MDHEN and CDR2 SYDVKM come from the germline V gene. The V and J ends lost 7 bases and 5 bases, in that order; junction bases with no gene match: 8. The CDR3 DNA sequence: TGTGCCAGCACGGCTAGCGGGAGAATCCACGAGCAGTACTTC. Translated: CASTASGRIHEQYF.

V usage is TRBV5-1 and J usage is TRBJ2-5; weak D call: TRBD2 (5 bases). Germline V gives CDR1 SGHRS, CDR2 YFSETQ. With 4 bases removed from V and 5 bases from J, the gap between germline ends came to 15 bases. There are 14 residues in the CDR3. CDR3 nucleotides: TGCGCCAGCAGCGTCTCCCCAGGCGGGGAGACCCAGTACTTC. The encoded protein is CASSVSPGGETQYF. Full variable domain (missing parts from reference TRBV5-1 and TRBJ2-5): KAGVTQTPRYLIKTRGQQVTLSCSPISGHRSVSWYQQTPGQGLQFLFEYFSETQRNKGNFPGRFSGRQFSNSRSEMNVSTLELGDSALYLCASSVSPGGETQYFGPGTRLLVL.

This clone occurred once. J is TRBJ2-7 and V is TRBV2, with D tentatively TRBD2 (5 bases). The ends were cut back, 3 bases at V and 2 bases at J, with 11 bases in the middle. The CDR3 has 14 residues. Germline loops: CDR1 SNHLY, CDR2 FYNNEI. CDR3 residues: CASSEGGRTYEQYF. The CDR3 DNA reads TGTGCCAGCAGTGAGGGCGGGCGGACCTACGAGCAGTACTTC.

In its sample, this clone was seen a few times. The genes are TRBV5-4 and TRBJ1-2, with TRBD1 matching over 7 bases. From germline, CDR1 is SGHNT and CDR2 YYREEE (reference sequence). The V and J ends lost 4 bases and 1 base, in that order; junction bases with no gene match: 16. CDR3 length equals 18 residues. CDR3: CASSIHSTGPGVNYGYTF. The CDR3 bases are TGTGCCAGCAGCATACACTCGACAGGGCCGGGGGTTAACTATGGCTACACCTTC. The full variable domain, in which reference TRBV5-4 and TRBJ1-2 provide the parts outside the CDR3, is ETGVTQSPTHLIKTRGQQVTLRCSSQSGHNTVSWYQQALGQGPQFIFQYYREEENGRGNFPPRFSGLQFPNYSSELNVNALELDDSALYLCASSIHSTGPGVNYGYTFGSGTRLTVV.

There are a few counts of this clone. V is TRBV10-3 and J is TRBJ1-2; D possibly corresponds to TRBD1 (5 bases). The CDR3 has 14 residues. CDR1 is ENHRY and CDR2 is SYGVKD in the germline V gene. Trimming shortened V by 7 bases and J by 6 bases, and 18 bases separated the two germline ends. The CDR3 DNA is TGTGCCATCACCTCTGCCGTAGCGGGACATGGCTACACCTTC. Amino acid sequence: CAITSAVAGHGYTF.

This rearrangement joins TRBV5-6 to TRBJ2-6; maybe TRBD1 (5 bases). Germline V lookup: CDR1 SGHDT, CDR2 YYEEEE. Between the trimmed V and J ends, which lost 0 bases and 0 bases, there was a span of 10 bases. This CDR3 has 17 amino acids. The CDR3 region has the DNA TGTGCCAGCAGCTTGGACAGGCCGAGCTCTGGGGCCAACGTCCTGACTTTC. Its protein product is CASSLDRPSSGANVLTF. The whole variable domain, remainder taken from reference TRBV5-6 and TRBJ2-6, is DAGVTQSPTHLIKTRGQQVTLRCSPKSGHDTVSWYQQALGQGPQFIFQYYEEEERQRGNFPDRFSGHQFPNYSSELNVNALLLGDSALYLCASSLDRPSSGANVLTFGAGSRLTVL.

This clone has a handful of counts. V and J are TRBV30 and TRBJ2-1, with 7 nucleotides matching TRBD2. This CDR3 spans 15 amino acids. Germline V lookup: CDR1 GTSNPN, CDR2 SVGIG (reference sequence). After removal of 6 bases from V and 8 bases from J, the junction contained 16 bases not matched to a gene. The CDR3 coding sequence is TGTGCCTGCCCCACAAGGTTGCGGGAGTTCTATGAGCAGTTCTTC. Its translation: CACPTRLREFYEQFF.

The V call is TRBV27, the J call TRBJ1-5, with unresolved D. Germline V gene sequence: CDR1 MNHEY, CDR2 SMNVEV (reference sequence). The CDR3 length is 15 residues. The V end lost 6 bases, the J end lost 2 bases, and 14 bases lay between the germline ends. DNA of the CDR3: TGTGCCAGCAGCCCTTATTCTCAGGGCAATCAGCCCCAGCATTTT. It encodes CASSPYSQGNQPQHF.

The chain couples TRBV2 to TRBJ2-7; 7 bases agree with TRBD2. The CDR3 contains 14 residues. Germline loops: CDR1 SNHLY, CDR2 FYNNEI. The trim removed 6 bases at V and 4 bases at J, leaving 9 bases unmatched. The CDR3 loop reads CASRETSSGYEQYF. The CDR3 DNA follows: TGTGCCAGCAGGGAGACTAGCTCGGGGTACGAGCAGTACTTC.

The rearrangement links TRBV10-3 to TRBJ2-7; D gene unclear. Trimming removed 0 bases at V and 6 bases at J, with 15 bases between. This CDR3 has 15 residues. Germline V gene data show CDR1 as ENHRY and CDR2 as SYGVKD. The CDR3 nucleotides are TGTGCCATCAGTGAGTCGAAGTTTAGCACCCCCGAGCAGTACTTC. Its translation is CAISESKFSTPEQYF.

This clone was observed a handful of times. The V call is TRBV12-3 or TRBV12-4, the J call TRBJ1-1, with 8 positions matching TRBD1. The CDR3 covers 13 residues. V was clipped by 7 bases and J by 4 bases; unmatched bases: 5. The CDR3 protein is CASIFTGGTEAFF. DNA for the CDR3: TGTGCCAGCATTTTTACAGGGGGCACTGAAGCTTTCTTT.

The chain carries TRBV29-1 and TRBJ1-2; D call uncertain. The V and J ends lost 7 bases and 8 bases respectively, with 23 bases between them. This CDR3 spans 14 amino acids. The germline V gene has CDR1 SQVTM and CDR2 ANQGSEA. The CDR3 loop is CSAARTVISRGYTF. The CDR3 DNA is TGCAGCGCCGCGCGGACTGTTATCTCCCGGGGCTACACCTTC. Drawing the rest from reference TRBV29-1 and TRBJ1-2, the complete variable domain is SAVISQKPSRDICQRGTSLTIQCQVDSQVTMMFWYRQQPGQSLTLIATANQGSEATYESGFVIDKFPISRPNLTFSTLTVSNMSPEDSSIYLCSAARTVISRGYTFGSGTRLTVV.

V usage is TRBV6-1 and J usage is TRBJ1-1, with 7 bases that match TRBD1. J lost 0 bases, V lost 4 bases, and 8 bases had no gene match. This CDR3 has 16 amino acids. The germline CDR1 and CDR2 sequences are MNHNS and SASEGT. DNA of the CDR3: TGTGCCAGCAGTGGTCCCGGGACAGCACTGAACACTGAAGCTTTCTTT. Its translation: CASSGPGTALNTEAFF.

The chain carries TRBV19 and TRBJ2-1; TRBD2 is a possible D gene (5 bases). The germline CDR1 and CDR2 sequences are LNHDA and SQIVND (reference sequence). The CDR3 sequence is 15 residues long. V was trimmed by 3 bases and J by 0 bases, leaving 9 bases between them. The CDR3 loop reads CASSIPGSSYNEQFF. In DNA, the CDR3 is TGTGCCAGTAGTATTCCGGGAAGCTCCTACAATGAGCAGTTCTTC.

J is TRBJ2-7 and V is TRBV5-1, with 7 bases fitting TRBD2. Losses at the gene ends were 2 bases for V and 5 bases for J; bases not matched to a gene: 4. This CDR3 is built from 13 residues. Germline assignment: CDR1 SGHRS and CDR2 YFSETQ. CDR3 residues: CASSFGRDDEQYF. CDR3 bases: TGCGCCAGCAGCTTTGGGAGGGACGACGAGCAGTACTTC.

This chain connects TRBV5-1 to TRBJ1-2, with TRBD1 as a possible D gene (6 bases). In germline, CDR1 is SGHRS, CDR2 YFSETQ. The CDR3 totals 13 residues. V shed 3 bases and J shed 8 bases, with 14 bases lying between them. The CDR3 DNA reads TGCGCCAGCAGCTGGGGGCCAGGGGAAGGCTACACCTTC. This sequence encodes CASSWGPGEGYTF.